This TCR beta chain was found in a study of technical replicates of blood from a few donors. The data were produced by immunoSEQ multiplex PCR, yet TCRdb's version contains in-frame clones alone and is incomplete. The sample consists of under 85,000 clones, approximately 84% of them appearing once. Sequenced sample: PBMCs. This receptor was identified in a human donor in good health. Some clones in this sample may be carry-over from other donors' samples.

The CDR3 DNA sequence: TGTGCCAGCGGAAGGACAGCCCTTTACTCTGGAAACACCATATATTTT. Its protein product is CASGRTALYSGNTIYF. V and J are TRBV2 and TRBJ1-3, with D possibly matching TRBD1 (6 bases). The CDR3 consists of 16 residues. The germline V and J ends were trimmed by 8 bases and 0 bases, with 17 bases remaining between them. CDR1 and CDR2 from the germline V gene are SNHLY and FYNNEI.